The source of this TCR beta chain is a study of CD8 T cells in Susac syndrome. This CDR3 is built from 12 residues. The germline V and J ends were trimmed by 1 base and 7 bases, with 5 bases remaining between them. RNA was extracted with the RNeasy kit, and a quantity of about 0.5 to 1 ug was reverse transcribed using random hexamers. TCRdb ran MiXCR on the immunoSEQ multiplex PCR reads and lists one entry per CDR3 protein. The profile covers about 190,000 distinct CDR3 sequences, with 85% to 95% appearing a single time and about 0.15% taken by the ten largest. Sequencing was done on a sample of CD8+ T cells from PBMCs. The TCR was taken from a human donor with Susac syndrome. V is TRBV12-3 or TRBV12-4 and J is TRBJ1-5; D is undetermined. The CDR3 sequence: CASSLEAQPQHF. As DNA, the CDR3 is TGTGCCAGCAGTTTAGAGGCCCAGCCCCAGCATTTT.